This TCR beta chain originates from a study of cytomegalovirus exposure and HLA in healthy donors. Across the study: The platform used for the 120 or so validation repertoires matched that of the approximately 620 first-cohort repertoires, a later analysis reported.

Here immunoSEQ multiplex PCR was the method, and the copy in TCRdb shows in-frame clones only, minus some. The sample contains fewer than 400,000 clones, 88% of which appear only once. Study-level points and caveats: About 150 TCR beta chains were listed as cytomegalovirus-associated. A subsequent analysis found that TCR clusters from the first cohort also tended to co-occur in the roughly 120 validation repertoires, with about 94% of cluster scores above 0.

The CDR3 sequence is 13 residues long. Trimming at V came to 5 bases and at J to 2 bases, leaving 2 bases not matched to a gene. CDR1 and CDR2 (germline): LNHDA, SQIVND (reference sequence). The donors were part of the validation cohort of roughly 130 subjects. That cohort was separate from the first cohort, which comprised 666 subjects. Concerning this clone itself: Antigen specificity is unknown.

The sequence was collected from a young man in good health and CMV-seronegative. The chain recombines TRBV19 with TRBJ2-5; TRBD2 agrees at 7 bases. Material for sequencing was PBMCs. CDR3 in amino acids: CASSPGLQETQYF. The CDR3, as DNA: TGTGCCAGTAGTCCGGGACTACAAGAGACCCAGTACTTC. The whole variable domain, remainder taken from reference TRBV19 and TRBJ2-5, is DGGITQSPKYLFRKEGQNVTLSCEQNLNHDAMYWYRQDPGQGLRLIYYSQIVNDFQKGDIAEGYSVSREKKESFPLTVTSAQKNPTAFYLCASSPGLQETQYFGPGTRLLVL.